This T cell receptor beta chain was recorded in a study of blood T cell repertoires in COVID-19. Study-level background: Acute-phase and convalescent COVID-19 samples originated in the United States, Italy and Spain. PBMCs, B-cell-depleted T cells, or T cells provided the cDNA or gDNA that made up the material.

In germline, CDR1 is WNHNN, CDR2 SYGVQD (reference sequence). The length of the CDR3 is 18 residues. With 3 bases clipped from V and 5 bases from J, the junction kept 16 bases outside the gene matches. As handled by the study authors: Quantification of nucleated cells was approximated via reference gene primer amplification. Clones were read by immunoSEQ multiplex PCR, and TCRdb kept only the in-frame ones, dropping some. D and trimming were read from the DNA, whereas the V and J calls and clone size are those reported in that table. Among approximately 76,000 clones listed, about 88% were seen once.

Sequenced input: peripheral blood. The chain recombines TRBV10-1 with TRBJ2-3; TRBD2 aligns across 8 bases. This receptor was taken from a human donor in a cohort sampled during active COVID-19. CDR3: CASSEGSCGGSSRDTQYF. In DNA, the CDR3 is TGCGCCAGCAGTGAAGGTTCTTGCGGGGGGTCCTCAAGAGATACGCAGTATTTT.